The rows below give T cell receptor beta chains drawn from one sample of a study of blood T cells in healthy people across ages. TCRdb re-analysed the 5' RACE reads in MiXCR, keeping a single row per CDR3 protein. The sample yields 1.5 million to 1.8 million distinct CDR3 sequences, approximately 39% seen once. The specimen was blood. These receptors originate from a woman younger than 30 in good health. Both conserved end residues are part of each CDR3. The D gene is left open where the match is weak. Part of the rows lack a size; the others show once, few, many or a class for expanded clones.

V	D	size	J	CDR3	DNA
TRBV24-1	TRBD1	NA	TRBJ1-5	CATSDTGTGPTLGTDSSQPQHF	TGTGCCACCAGTGATACCGGGACAGGGCCCACATTGGGAACGGATAGCAGTCAGCCCCAGCATTTT
TRBV6-5	TRBD1	NA	TRBJ2-1	CASSYSPDRGRDEQFF	TGTGCCAGCAGTTACTCCCCGGACAGGGGGCGCGATGAGCAGTTCTTC
TRBV27	TRBD1	NA	TRBJ2-3	CASGDRGGVDTQYF	TGTGCCAGCGGGGACAGGGGGGGAGTAGATACGCAGTATTTT
TRBV29-1	TRBD2	NA	TRBJ2-5	CSVERLAAQETQYF	TGCAGCGTTGAGAGACTAGCGGCTCAGGAGACCCAGTACTTC
TRBV7-9	NA	NA	TRBJ2-3	CASSPGALDTQYF	TGTGCCAGCAGCCCAGGAGCGTTGGATACGCAGTATTTT
TRBV7-9	NA	NA	TRBJ1-2	CASSLGARSFGYTF	TGTGCCAGCAGCTTAGGCGCCCGTTCGTTTGGCTACACCTTC
TRBV12-3/TRBV12-4	TRBD1	NA	TRBJ2-7	CASSPFSGQGAEEQYF	TGTGCCAGCAGTCCCTTCTCGGGACAGGGGGCCGAGGAGCAGTACTTC
TRBV20-1	NA	once	TRBJ2-7	CSATRPGNEQYF	TGCAGTGCTACCAGGCCCGGGAACGAGCAGTACTTC
TRBV4-1	NA	few	TRBJ2-7	CASSPRPMGAQPYEQYF	TGCGCCAGCAGCCCCCGCCCGATGGGGGCTCAGCCCTACGAGCAGTACTTC
TRBV12-3/TRBV12-4	TRBD2	NA	TRBJ2-3	CASRIAGVTPDTQYF	TGTGCCAGCAGAATAGCGGGAGTGACACCAGATACGCAGTATTTT
TRBV28	NA	few	TRBJ2-7	CASTTAQEPYEQYF	TGTGCCAGCACCACCGCACAGGAGCCCTACGAGCAGTACTTC
TRBV20-1	TRBD2	few	TRBJ2-5	CSAREVSGSETQYF	TGCAGTGCTAGAGAGGTTAGCGGGAGCGAGACCCAGTACTTC
TRBV12-3/TRBV12-4	NA	NA	TRBJ1-5	CASRPGDSQPQHF	TGTGCCAGCAGGCCGGGGGATAGTCAGCCCCAGCATTTT
TRBV4-1	NA	few	TRBJ2-7	CASSQDLSTLGGEQYF	TGCGCCAGCAGCCAAGATCTAAGTACTCTAGGAGGTGAGCAGTACTTC
TRBV6-5	TRBD2	NA	TRBJ2-5	CASSYGVGGKTQYF	TGTGCCAGCAGTTACGGTGTGGGGGGGAAGACCCAGTACTTC
TRBV12-3/TRBV12-4	NA	many	TRBJ1-6	CASSLENSPLHF	TGTGCCAGCAGTCTAGAAAATTCACCCCTCCACTTT
TRBV5-1	NA	NA	TRBJ1-2	CASSLGVSYYGYTF	TGCGCCAGCAGCTTGGGCGTCAGCTACTATGGCTACACCTTC
TRBV7-2	NA	NA	TRBJ2-7	CASSSGTFYEQYF	TGTGCCAGCAGCTCGGGGACTTTCTACGAGCAGTACTTC
TRBV15	NA	many	TRBJ2-1	CATSRERYNEQFF	TGTGCCACCAGCAGAGAAAGGTACAATGAGCAGTTCTTC
TRBV7-9	NA	NA	TRBJ1-6	CASSSSLGAGNSPLHF	TGTGCCAGCAGCTCAAGCTTGGGGGCAGGTAATTCCCCCCTCCACTTT
TRBV18	NA	few	TRBJ2-7	CASSLRDFRGEQYF	TGTGCCAGCTCACTCCGGGATTTTCGTGGCGAGCAGTACTTC
TRBV14	NA	NA	TRBJ2-3	CASSQWNGVPDTQYF	TGTGCCAGCAGCCAATGGAACGGGGTCCCCGATACGCAGTATTTT
TRBV28	NA	NA	TRBJ2-1	CASNVLARAGNEQFF	TGTGCCAGCAATGTTCTAGCGAGGGCCGGGAATGAGCAGTTCTTC
TRBV27	NA	once	TRBJ1-5	CASSLGGDRNQPQHF	TGTGCCAGCAGTTTAGGAGGGGATCGCAATCAGCCCCAGCATTTT
TRBV20-1	TRBD1	once	TRBJ2-1	CSARTGGVFEQFF	TGCAGTGCGAGGACAGGGGGCGTGTTTGAGCAGTTCTTC
TRBV20-1	NA	NA	TRBJ1-4	CSARATGLATNEKLFF	TGCAGTGCTAGAGCGACAGGCCTTGCAACTAATGAAAAACTGTTTTTT
TRBV27	NA	once	TRBJ2-5	CASSPFQGRETQYF	TGTGCCAGCAGTCCTTTCCAGGGGCGAGAGACCCAGTACTTC
TRBV12-3/TRBV12-4	TRBD2	NA	TRBJ2-5	CASRTTHTGELAANNEQYF	TGTGCCAGCAGAACCACTCACACCGGCGAGCTAGCGGCCAACAATGAGCAGTACTTC
TRBV3-1	TRBD2	NA	TRBJ2-5	CARSQEVAGPQETQYF	TGTGCCAGAAGCCAAGAGGTAGCGGGCCCGCAAGAGACCCAGTACTTC
TRBV2	NA	few	TRBJ2-3	CASRTGPATDTQYF	TGTGCCAGCAGGACGGGACCGGCTACGGATACGCAGTATTTT
TRBV28	TRBD1	NA	TRBJ1-5	CASRPRGQGGQPQHF	TGTGCCAGCAGGCCAAGAGGACAGGGCGGTCAGCCCCAGCATTTT
TRBV12-3/TRBV12-4	TRBD2	few	TRBJ2-7	CASSPYAGGGSYNEQYF	TGTGCCAGCAGTCCATATGCGGGGGGGGGCTCCTACAATGAGCAGTACTTC